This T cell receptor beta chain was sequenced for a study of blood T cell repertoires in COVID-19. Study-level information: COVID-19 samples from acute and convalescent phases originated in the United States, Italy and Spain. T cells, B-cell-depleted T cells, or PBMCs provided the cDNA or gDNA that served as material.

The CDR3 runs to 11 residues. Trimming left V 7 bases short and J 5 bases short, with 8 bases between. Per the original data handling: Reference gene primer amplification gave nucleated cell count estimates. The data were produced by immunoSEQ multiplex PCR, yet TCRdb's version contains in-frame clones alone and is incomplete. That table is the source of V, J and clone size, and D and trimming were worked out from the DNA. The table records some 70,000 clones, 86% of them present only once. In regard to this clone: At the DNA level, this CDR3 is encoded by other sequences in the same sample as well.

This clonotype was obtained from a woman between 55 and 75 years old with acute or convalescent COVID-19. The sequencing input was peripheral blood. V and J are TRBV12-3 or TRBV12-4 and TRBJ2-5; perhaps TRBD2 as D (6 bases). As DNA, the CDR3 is TGTGCCAGCACCCGGGGGGAGACCCAGTACTTC. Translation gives CASTRGETQYF.